A selection of T cell receptor beta chains follows, all from one sample in a study of shared clonotypes between healthy human individuals. Sequencing used immunoSEQ multiplex PCR; TCRdb keeps in-frame clones, though not all of them. The table lists around 2,000,000 clones, 90% to 95% of them singletons, with under 0.15% in the top ten. Sequences were obtained from naive CD4+ T cells sorted from blood. These receptors all come from a man aged 18 to 29 in good health. Each CDR3 is given with its conserved first and last residue. The D gene is left open where the match is weak. Clone sizes are given selectively: once, few, many, or a class where the clone is expanded.

j_call v_call d_call clone_size cdr3_aa cdr3_nt
TRBJ1-1 TRBV30 - - CAWSPRSYTLMNTEAFF TGTGCCTGGAGTCCAAGATCCTACACGTTGATGAACACTGAAGCTTTCTTT
TRBJ2-7 TRBV11-3 - - CASSLDLGEQYF TGTGCCAGCAGCTTAGATCTGGGCGAGCAGTACTTC
TRBJ2-1 TRBV5-1 - - CASSLGAVYNEQFF TGCGCCAGCAGCTTGGGTGCGGTGTACAATGAGCAGTTCTTC
TRBJ1-6 TRBV27 TRBD1 - CASSTRDRGNSPLHF TGTGCCAGCAGCACCCGGGACAGGGGAAATTCACCCCTCCACTTT
TRBJ2-3 TRBV6-6 - - CASRVTDTQYF TGTGCCAGCAGGGTAACAGATACGCAGTATTTT
TRBJ1-5 TRBV11-2 - - CASSLRWRGGGQPQHF TGTGCCAGCAGCTTACGGTGGCGCGGGGGAGGTCAGCCCCAGCATTTT
TRBJ1-2 TRBV10-3 TRBD1 - CAISPGQGVLGVGYTF TGTGCCATCAGCCCGGGACAGGGCGTATTAGGGGTTGGCTACACCTTC
TRBJ1-1 TRBV28 - - CASSPDGTEAFF TGTGCCAGCAGTCCCGACGGCACTGAAGCTTTCTTT
TRBJ2-3 TRBV5-1 TRBD2 - CASSLRLAGGTDTQYF TGCGCCAGCAGCTTGCGGCTAGCGGGGGGCACAGATACGCAGTATTTT
TRBJ2-2 TRBV5-1 TRBD1 - CASSLRAGTATGELFF TGCGCCAGCAGCCTTCGAGCCGGGACAGCGACCGGGGAGCTGTTTTTT
TRBJ1-1 TRBV7-9 - - CASSNIPGQRGTEAFF TGTGCCAGCAGCAATATTCCGGGACAAAGGGGGACTGAAGCTTTCTTT
TRBJ2-5 TRBV10-2 - - CASSVYDSSETQYF TGCGCCAGCAGTGTATATGACTCCTCAGAGACCCAGTACTTC
TRBJ1-3 TRBV5-1 - - CASSPGGSGNTIYF TGCGCCAGCAGCCCCGGAGGCTCTGGAAACACCATATATTTT
TRBJ2-7 TRBV5-1 - once CASSLVAGAYEQYF TGCGCCAGCAGCTTGGTCGCCGGGGCCTACGAGCAGTACTTC
TRBJ1-6 TRBV6-5 - once CASTQGANNSPLHF TGTGCCAGCACCCAGGGAGCAAATAATTCACCCCTCCACTTT
TRBJ2-5 TRBV10-3 - - CAVGFQETQYF TGTGCCGTCGGTTTCCAAGAGACCCAGTACTTC
TRBJ2-1 TRBV9 - once CASSPGLGFYNEQFF TGTGCCAGCAGCCCGGGACTTGGGTTCTACAATGAGCAGTTCTTC
TRBJ1-2 TRBV6-5 TRBD1 few CASSQDRGRYGYTF TGTGCCAGCAGCCAAGACAGGGGGCGGTATGGCTACACCTTC
TRBJ2-1 TRBV30 - - CAWRVSSYNEQFF TGTGCCTGGAGGGTAAGCTCCTACAATGAGCAGTTCTTC
TRBJ2-3 TRBV6-6 - - CASLVIPQDTQYF TGTGCCAGCTTGGTTATCCCACAGGATACGCAGTATTTT
TRBJ1-5 TRBV10-2 - - CASTPGNQPQHF TGCGCCAGCACCCCAGGGAATCAGCCCCAGCATTTT
TRBJ2-7 TRBV6-6 - - CASSYSSDGISEQYF TGTGCCAGCAGTTACTCGAGCGACGGTATCTCCGAGCAGTACTTC
TRBJ2-2 TRBV19 TRBD2 - CASSINSGRVLNTGELFF TGTGCCAGTAGTATTAATAGCGGGAGGGTCCTTAACACCGGGGAGCTGTTTTTT
TRBJ2-7 TRBV11-2 - - CASSMDFGEQYF TGTGCCAGCAGCATGGACTTCGGGGAGCAGTACTTC